The rows below give T cell receptor beta chains drawn from one sample of a study of blood T cell repertoires in COVID-19. The protocol was immunoSEQ multiplex PCR, while the TCRdb copy is restricted to in-frame clones and leaves out a portion. The sample contains 190,000 or so clones, approximately 86% of which appear only once. Sequencing input: peripheral blood. The receptor source for this set is a man aged 40-55 years with active or convalescent COVID-19. Both conserved end residues are trimmed from each CDR3. Each record gives: clone size, V gene, CDR3 protein. Clone size appears in some rows only: once, few, many, or a class for an expanded clone.

abundance: -
v_gene: TRBV19
CDR3aa: ASSPTGFGANVLT

abundance: -
v_gene: TRBV19
CDR3aa: ASSIQGFNEKLF

abundance: -
v_gene: TRBV7-9
CDR3aa: ASSQGGLGPEAF

abundance: -
v_gene: TRBV3-1/TRBV3-2
CDR3aa: ASSPRDRGYTEAF

abundance: few
v_gene: TRBV4-1
CDR3aa: ASSQAIGTTGGEQY

abundance: -
v_gene: TRBV29-1
CDR3aa: SVQGLVVRDEQF

abundance: many
v_gene: TRBV10-1
CDR3aa: ASTPLPTTNTEAF

abundance: -
v_gene: TRBV5-1
CDR3aa: ASSFRGGNEKLF

abundance: -
v_gene: TRBV5-1
CDR3aa: ASRYQPGVPKSYNEQF

abundance: -
v_gene: TRBV6-4
CDR3aa: ASSEKPGGTYEQY

abundance: few
v_gene: TRBV10-1
CDR3aa: ASSSLSGELF

abundance: -
v_gene: TRBV4-3
CDR3aa: ASSQDRGRNEKLF

abundance: once
v_gene: TRBV28
CDR3aa: AGMGAYGYT

abundance: -
v_gene: TRBV5-6
CDR3aa: ASSFRVDGNEQF

abundance: -
v_gene: TRBV9
CDR3aa: ASSTFEGVEYTGELF

abundance: -
v_gene: TRBV19
CDR3aa: ASSIGGTGYRETQY

abundance: -
v_gene: TRBV5-6
CDR3aa: ATKNRGPETQY

abundance: -
v_gene: TRBV6-5
CDR3aa: ASTPYSNQPQH

abundance: -
v_gene: TRBV9
CDR3aa: ASRTGVDTGELF

abundance: -
v_gene: TRBV27
CDR3aa: ASSFATDPSTEAF

abundance: -
v_gene: TRBV6-1
CDR3aa: ASSVSGRPQSNEQF

abundance: few
v_gene: TRBV27
CDR3aa: ASSLGHGGYT

abundance: -
v_gene: TRBV23-1
CDR3aa: ASSQQGRNYGYT

abundance: -
v_gene: TRBV9
CDR3aa: ASSVAGLNTEAF

abundance: -
v_gene: TRBV7-8
CDR3aa: ASSLFGTDTQY

abundance: -
v_gene: TRBV4-2
CDR3aa: ASSQEQGLFDEQY

abundance: few
v_gene: TRBV19
CDR3aa: ASTVGANEKLF

abundance: few
v_gene: TRBV10-3
CDR3aa: ASAPGHKSSPLH

abundance: -
v_gene: TRBV3-1/TRBV3-2
CDR3aa: ASSQVQGAGEQY

abundance: -
v_gene: TRBV7-7
CDR3aa: ASSEGTGGGKLF

abundance: -
v_gene: TRBV4-1
CDR3aa: ASSLRGSHNEQF

abundance: -
v_gene: TRBV19
CDR3aa: ASSWAGDLNNEQF

abundance: -
v_gene: TRBV18
CDR3aa: ASSPGTDNSPLH

abundance: once
v_gene: TRBV5-6
CDR3aa: ASSWAIGNTGELF

abundance: -
v_gene: TRBV6-5
CDR3aa: ASSYSIRGSRYGYT

abundance: -
v_gene: TRBV10-3
CDR3aa: AISESRQGGYEQY

abundance: -
v_gene: TRBV4-3
CDR3aa: ASSQDLPDRGGGNTIY

abundance: -
v_gene: TRBV4-1
CDR3aa: ASSHYQTGPYEQY

abundance: -
v_gene: TRBV3-1/TRBV3-2
CDR3aa: ASSDRGIRTEAF

abundance: -
v_gene: TRBV28
CDR3aa: ALLDRNSGYT

abundance: -
v_gene: TRBV30
CDR3aa: AWSVQQFLY

abundance: -
v_gene: TRBV10-3
CDR3aa: AITLRAGGRDGYT

abundance: -
v_gene: TRBV3-1/TRBV3-2
CDR3aa: ASSQVGGNDEQY

abundance: -
v_gene: TRBV28
CDR3aa: ASSLGRGQPQH

abundance: -
v_gene: TRBV6-2/TRBV6-3
CDR3aa: ASSLRTSGGTGELF

abundance: once
v_gene: TRBV19
CDR3aa: ASSSAGVPRAGEQF

abundance: -
v_gene: TRBV6-6
CDR3aa: ASWQGGDGYT